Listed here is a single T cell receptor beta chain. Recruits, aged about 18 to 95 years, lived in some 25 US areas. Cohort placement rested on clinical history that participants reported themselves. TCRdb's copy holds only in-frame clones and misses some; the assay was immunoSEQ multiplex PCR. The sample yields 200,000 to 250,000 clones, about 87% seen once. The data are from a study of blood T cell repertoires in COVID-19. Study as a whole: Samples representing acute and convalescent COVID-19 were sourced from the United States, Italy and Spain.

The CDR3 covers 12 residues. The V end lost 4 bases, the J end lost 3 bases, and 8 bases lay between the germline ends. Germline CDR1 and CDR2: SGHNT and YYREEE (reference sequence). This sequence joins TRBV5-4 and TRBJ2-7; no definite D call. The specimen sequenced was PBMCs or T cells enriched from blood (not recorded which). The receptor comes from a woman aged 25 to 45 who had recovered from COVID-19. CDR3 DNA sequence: TGTGCCAGCAGCATAGAATACTACGAGCAGTACTTC. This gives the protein CASSIEYYEQYF. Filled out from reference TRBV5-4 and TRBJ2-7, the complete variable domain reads ETGVTQSPTHLIKTRGQQVTLRCSSQSGHNTVSWYQQALGQGPQFIFQYYREEENGRGNFPPRFSGLQFPNYSSELNVNALELDDSALYLCASSIEYYEQYFGPGTRLTVT.